What follows are 5 T cell receptor beta chains derived from one specimen sequenced in a study of T cell clones after liver transplantation. Libraries were prepared by immunoSEQ multiplex PCR; TCRdb keeps only in-frame clonotypes and omits some of them. The sample lists 16,000 or so clones; 80% to 90% were seen once. Source: CD8+ T cells from blood, taken 45 to 46 months after liver transplant. These receptors all stem from a human patient who received a liver transplant. Part of the T cell pool may stem from the graft donor.

J is TRBJ2-7 and V is TRBV4-3; a possible D gene is TRBD1 (5 bases). CDR1 and CDR2 from the germline V gene are LGHNA and YSLEER. The V end was cut by 1 base, the J end by 5 bases, with 12 bases between. This CDR3 spans 14 amino acids. CDR3 DNA sequence: TGCGCCAGCAGCCAAGTATTAGGGGCCCACGAGCAGTACTTC. This encodes CASSQVLGAHEQYF.

This clone is labeled medium-sized. V and J are TRBV5-1 and TRBJ2-7; tentatively, D is TRBD2 (5 bases). V lost 0 bases, J lost 3 bases, and 13 bases lay in between. Germline CDR1 reads SGHRS; CDR2 reads YFSETQ. CDR3 size: 15 residues. The CDR3 nucleotides are TGCGCCAGCAGCTTGGGGGGAGCCGAAAGCTACGAGCAGTACTTC. It codes for CASSLGGAESYEQYF. The full variable domain, rest sourced from reference TRBV5-1 and TRBJ2-7, is KAGVTQTPRYLIKTRGQQVTLSCSPISGHRSVSWYQQTPGQGLQFLFEYFSETQRNKGNFPGRFSGRQFSNSRSEMNVSTLELGDSALYLCASSLGGAESYEQYFGPGTRLTVT.

The CDR3 DNA reads TGCGCCAGCATTGAGGGCCCCTCTGGGGCCAACGTCCTGACTTTC. It specifies CASIEGPSGANVLTF. V and J are TRBV5-1 and TRBJ2-6, with D possibly matching TRBD2 (5 bases). Germline CDR1 reads SGHRS; CDR2 reads YFSETQ. V lost 6 bases, J lost 0 bases, and 10 bases lay in between. The CDR3 is 15 residues long.

The rearrangement links TRBV7-9 to TRBJ2-3; 11 bases agree with TRBD2. V shed 5 bases, J shed 3 bases, and the junction held 4 bases outside the gene matches. The CDR3 spans 15 residues. The germline gives CDR1 SEHNR, CDR2 FQNEAQ (reference sequence). The CDR3 coding sequence is TGTGCCAGCAGCCCGGGACTAGCGGAGACAGATACGCAGTATTTT. Translation gives CASSPGLAETDTQYF.

The V call is TRBV28, the J call TRBJ1-2, with D unresolved. The CDR3 extends over 12 amino acids. The V gene lost 2 bases and the J gene lost 7 bases, with 8 bases spanning the gap. CDR1 and CDR2 from the germline V gene are MDHEN and SYDVKM. The DNA of the CDR3 is TGTGCCAGCAGTTTAAGGAGAGGTGGCTACACCTTC. Its protein product is CASSLRRGGYTF.